Below, one T cell receptor (beta chain) is given with its context. This sample is drawn from a study of blood T cell repertoires in COVID-19. Overall study context: Collection of acute and convalescent COVID-19 samples took place in the United States, Italy and Spain. PBMCs, B-cell-depleted T cells, or T cells provided the cDNA or gDNA that made up the material.

In the study's own analysis: Counts of nucleated cells, estimated from reference gene primer amplification, were obtained. Sequencing was performed with immunoSEQ multiplex PCR; in TCRdb, only in-frame clones are kept and a portion is missing. V, J and clone size reflect that table, while D and trimming were determined from the DNA. Seen here are 25,000 to 35,000 clones, 80% to 90% observed once, and the top ten hold approximately 24%. Germline-derived CDR1 and CDR2 are SNHLY and FYNNEI. This CDR3 is built from 11 residues. V lost 2 bases and J lost 11, with 9 bases in between. The chain uses TRBV2 and TRBJ1-1; no firm D call. Sequenced input: peripheral blood. The sequence derives from a human donor with active COVID-19. The donor label of this sample is uncertain. The CDR3 loop reads CASSETRGAFF. The CDR3 region has the DNA TGTGCCAGCAGTGAAACTAGAGGTGCTTTCTTT.